The T cell receptor beta chain described here comes from a study of blood T cell repertoires in COVID-19. Data came from immunoSEQ multiplex PCR; TCRdb stores just in-frame clones and leaves some out. The sample carries about 33,000 clones, almost 85% recorded once. CDR3 size: 18 residues. V was pared by 4 bases and J by 2 bases, with 15 bases of the junction left unmatched. Germline V lookup: CDR1 LGHDT, CDR2 YNNKEL (reference sequence). Sequences were obtained from peripheral blood. This receptor was taken from a man older than 75 with active COVID-19. V is TRBV3-1 (or the pseudogene TRBV3-2) and J is TRBJ2-7, with TRBD2 identical over 9 bases. The CDR3 region has the DNA TGTGCCAGCAGCCTGTCAAGTACGCGTGGCGGGGGGGCCTACGAGCAGTACTTC. This codes for CASSLSSTRGGGAYEQYF.